One sample yielded the 19 T cell receptor beta chains listed below, sequenced in a study of T-cell reconstitution after alpha-beta-depleted transplantation in children. Unique molecular identifiers were used to barcode this TCRbeta library. Each CDR3 protein gets one entry after TCRdb re-called the PCR reads with MiXCR. This table holds some 220,000 distinct CDR3 sequences, approximately 11% found once. The specimen comprised PBMCs, sampled before TCRalphabeta/CD19-depleted stem cell transplant. These TCRs come from a child younger than two with acute myeloid leukemia, due to receive a stem cell transplant.

This clonotype was detected ten times or more. CDR3 region: CATSAGSYNEQFF. The CDR3 DNA is TGTGCCACCAGTGCAGGGTCCTACAATGAGCAGTTCTTC. V is TRBV24-1 and J is TRBJ2-1; D possibly corresponds to TRBD1 (5 bases). This CDR3 region has 13 residues. Germline loops: CDR1 KGHDR, CDR2 SFDVKD. V shed 5 bases and J shed 1 base, with 5 bases lying between them.

This clonotype was recorded many times. V is TRBV6-1 and J is TRBJ2-5; 8 bases agree with TRBD1. Germline CDR1 and CDR2: MNHNS and SASEGT. Trimming removed 1 base from V and 6 bases from J; junction bases left unmatched: 19. The CDR3 covers 19 residues. This CDR3 is CASSEGGWQGATMGKTQYF. DNA of the CDR3: TGTGCCAGCAGTGAAGGGGGTTGGCAGGGGGCTACTATGGGGAAGACCCAGTACTTC.

This clonotype has ten or more counts. The chain uses TRBV18 and TRBJ1-3, with D maybe TRBD1 (6 bases). Trimming cost V 3 bases and J 2 bases, with 14 bases left between them. The CDR3 covers 16 residues. The germline gives CDR1 KGHSH, CDR2 LQKENI. This chain's CDR3 is CASSPQGRVTGNTIYF. The DNA for the CDR3 is TGTGCCAGCTCACCCCAGGGGCGGGTGACTGGAAACACCATATATTTT.

This clonotype was counted many times. This chain connects TRBV3-1 to TRBJ2-5; TRBD2 agrees at 12 bases. CDR1 is LGHDT and CDR2 is YNNKEL in the germline V gene (reference sequence). The junction had 3 bases not matched to a gene; V was cut back by 5 bases and J by 2 bases. CDR3 length equals 15 residues. CDR3 in DNA: TGTGCCAGCAGCTACGGACTAGCGGGACAAGAGACCCAGTACTTC. It is translated as CASSYGLAGQETQYF.

This clonotype was counted many times. This sequence joins TRBV3-1 and TRBJ2-7; D may correspond to TRBD1 or TRBD2 (5 bases each). Germline V gene sequence: CDR1 LGHDT, CDR2 YNNKEL (reference sequence). Trimming left V 1 base short and J 3 bases short, with 16 bases between. This CDR3 has 16 amino acids. The CDR3 spells CASSQAEALGDYEQYF. DNA for the CDR3: TGTGCCAGCAGCCAAGCGGAAGCCCTGGGGGACTACGAGCAGTACTTC.

This clonotype occurred many times. This sequence joins TRBV6-5 and TRBJ1-3, with D maybe TRBD1 (5 bases). The CDR3 runs to 16 residues. Trimming removed 6 bases at V and 0 bases at J, with 15 bases between. Germline CDR1 reads MNHEY; CDR2 reads SVGAGI. The CDR3 is CASSQPDRSSGNTIYF. DNA of the CDR3: TGTGCCAGCAGCCAACCCGACAGATCCTCTGGAAACACCATATATTTT.

Worth noting for this clonotype: Possible read error: a much larger clone is one base away. V and J are TRBV7-9 and TRBJ1-2, with 8 bases identical to TRBD1. V lost 5 bases and J lost 4; bases outside the gene matches: 3. The germline gives CDR1 SEHNR, CDR2 FQNEAQ (reference sequence). CDR3 length equals 13 residues. CDR3 sequence (DNA): TGTGCCAGCAGCCCCGGGACAGGCTATGGCTACACCTTC. Translated: CASSPGTGYGYTF.

At least ten counts were recorded for this clonotype. CDR3 coding DNA: TGTGCCAGCAGTCCTATACCCAGACAGGGGGCGGCTTTCTTT. This codes for CASSPIPRQGAAFF. This chain links TRBV2 with TRBJ1-1, with 10 bases aligning to TRBD1. The germline V gene has CDR1 SNHLY and CDR2 FYNNEI. V was clipped by 5 bases and J by 11 bases; unmatched bases: 11. The CDR3 extends over 14 amino acids.

In its sample, this clonotype was seen many times. The chain links TRBV7-2 to TRBJ1-2; TRBD1 aligns across 7 bases. The germline CDR1 and CDR2 sequences are SGHTA and FQGNSA. This CDR3 is built from 15 residues. V gave up 3 bases and J gave up 4 bases; unmatched junction bases: 8. CDR3 DNA sequence: TGTGCCAGCAGCTTCGACAGGGATCGAAGCTATGGCTACACCTTC. Protein sequence: CASSFDRDRSYGYTF.

This clonotype was picked up many times. The chain recombines TRBV5-1 with TRBJ2-1; 7 nucleotides align to TRBD1. The trim removed 4 bases at V and 0 bases at J, leaving 7 bases unmatched. This CDR3 comprises 16 residues. Germline V gives CDR1 SGHRS, CDR2 YFSETQ. CDR3 bases: TGCGCCAGCAGCGAGATGGGACAGAGCTCCTACAATGAGCAGTTCTTC. This codes for CASSEMGQSSYNEQFF.

This clonotype was observed at least ten times. This rearrangement joins TRBV12-3 or TRBV12-4 to TRBJ1-2, with D unclear. The CDR3 spans 14 residues. The germline V and J ends were trimmed by 3 bases and 2 bases, with 10 bases remaining between them. CDR3 nucleotide sequence: TGTGCCAGCAGTTTGAGGAGCGGGAACTATGGCTACACCTTC. This gives the protein CASSLRSGNYGYTF.

In its sample, this clonotype was seen many times. This chain links TRBV3-1 with TRBJ2-1; D might be TRBD2 (7 bases). The CDR3 runs to 14 residues. Germline V gene data show CDR1 as LGHDT and CDR2 as YNNKEL (reference sequence). Trimming took off 2 bases at V and 9 bases at J, with 14 bases between the two ends. The CDR3 loop is CASSQRSGGPEQFF. The DNA of the CDR3 is TGTGCCAGCAGCCAACGATCGGGGGGCCCTGAGCAGTTCTTC.

This clonotype was observed at least ten times. The V gene is TRBV29-1, the J gene TRBJ1-2; maybe TRBD1 (5 bases). This CDR3 contains 12 residues. Per the germline V gene, CDR1 is SQVTM and CDR2 is ANQGSEA. V was clipped by 3 bases and J by 2 bases, with 7 bases between them. CDR3 sequence (DNA): TGCAGCGTTGATGGACACAACTATGGCTACACCTTC. It codes for CSVDGHNYGYTF.

The rearrangement uses TRBV12-3 or TRBV12-4 and TRBJ1-5, with 7 bases fitting TRBD1. The CDR3 sequence is 15 residues long. V shed 4 bases, J shed 1 base, and the junction held 4 bases outside the gene matches. The CDR3 sequence: CASSSQGGSNQPQHF. The CDR3 DNA is TGTGCCAGCAGTTCTCAGGGGGGGAGCAATCAGCCCCAGCATTTT.

This clonotype was detected ten times or more. The chain combines TRBV7-9 with TRBJ2-1, with D unresolved. The V and J ends lost 3 bases and 7 bases respectively, with 10 bases between them. The germline CDR1 and CDR2 sequences are SEHNR and FQNEAQ (reference sequence). This CDR3 comprises 13 residues. CDR3 loop: CASSLGWLNEQFF. In DNA form, the CDR3 reads TGTGCCAGCAGCTTGGGGTGGTTGAATGAGCAGTTCTTC. The variable domain in full, with the rest retrieved from reference TRBV7-9 and TRBJ2-1, is DTGVSQNPRHKITKRGQNVTFRCDPISEHNRLYWYRQTLGQGPEFLTYFQNEAQLEKSRLLSDRFSAERPKGSFSTLEIQRTEQGDSAMYLCASSLGWLNEQFFGPGTRLTVL.

This clonotype was picked up many times. This chain links TRBV24-1 with TRBJ1-3; D is uncertain. Trimming pared 4 bases from V and 0 bases from J, leaving 9 bases between. The CDR3 extends over 15 amino acids. CDR1 is KGHDR and CDR2 is SFDVKD in the germline V gene. CDR3 DNA sequence: TGTGCCACCAGTGACCCGAGGAGCTCTGGAAACACCATATATTTT. Translated: CATSDPRSSGNTIYF.

As to this clonotype: Possible read error: a much larger clone is one base away. The V call is TRBV30, the J call TRBJ2-3, with 7 bases aligning to TRBD1. The CDR3 totals 11 residues. The germline CDR1 and CDR2 sequences are GTSNPN and SVGIG (reference sequence). J was trimmed by 14 bases and V by 2 bases; bases with no gene match: 7. The CDR3 spells CAWSSGTAAYF. The CDR3 bases are TGTGCCTGGAGTTCCGGGACAGCGGCGTATTTT.

This clonotype was picked up many times. The rearrangement joins TRBV19 to TRBJ1-1; D not certain. This CDR3 region has 12 residues. The V and J ends lost 2 bases and 6 bases respectively, with 7 bases between them. The germline CDR1 and CDR2 sequences are LNHDA and SQIVND (reference sequence). CDR3 amino acids: CASSITSAEAFF. The CDR3 nucleotides read TGTGCCAGTAGTATAACCTCAGCTGAAGCTTTCTTT.

This clonotype was detected many times. This chain links TRBV24-1 with TRBJ2-5; 10 bases line up with TRBD1. The CDR3 consists of 14 residues. J was trimmed by 2 bases and V by 11 bases; bases with no gene match: 7. Looked up from germline, CDR1 is KGHDR and CDR2 is SFDVKD. In DNA, the CDR3 is TGTGCCAGAGAGGACAGGGGGTTACAAGAGACCCAGTACTTC. This codes for CAREDRGLQETQYF.